Listed below are T cell receptor beta chains from one sample, sequenced in a study of spatial heterogeneity in lung cancer. TCRdb reprocessed the 5' RACE reads with MiXCR, giving one entry per CDR3 protein. Among roughly 80,000 distinct CDR3 sequences listed, under 8.5% were seen once. The sequences come from PBMCs, collected at surgery. Source of these receptors: a male donor with early-stage non-small cell lung cancer. The conserved cysteine and the conserved F or W are not part of the CDR3 here. Fields, in order: J gene, V gene, D gene, CDR3 protein. The D gene is left open where the match is weak.

TRBJ2-4 | TRBV6-1 | TRBD1 | ASRSTLGQLQY
TRBJ2-5 | TRBV7-2 | . | ASSLGPEGTQY
TRBJ2-1 | TRBV18 | TRBD2 | ASSPGLAGGPRF
TRBJ2-4 | TRBV27 | . | ASSPGNIQY
TRBJ2-7 | TRBV5-1 | . | ASSLAVGPSYEQY
TRBJ1-1 | TRBV10-3 | . | AISDSHTGEAF
TRBJ2-7 | TRBV20-1 | . | SAPLVTGAYEQY
TRBJ2-7 | TRBV6-5 | . | ASSYSAGAWGEQY
TRBJ2-3 | TRBV4-1 | . | ASSQDSPTRDTQY
TRBJ2-5 | TRBV7-9 | TRBD2 | ASSPVAGGQETQY
TRBJ2-7 | TRBV30 | TRBD1 | AWSVLGQGAREQY
TRBJ2-5 | TRBV20-1 | . | SAWDSGGQETQY
TRBJ1-3 | TRBV5-5 | . | ASSLYSSGNTIY
TRBJ2-2 | TRBV6-1 | TRBD1 | ATPRTGISTGELF
TRBJ2-7 | TRBV5-1 | . | ASSPGWGYEQY
TRBJ2-7 | TRBV4-3 | TRBD2 | ASSQDIAGDYEQY
TRBJ2-1 | TRBV12-3/TRBV12-4 | . | ASSLRGRSYNEQF
TRBJ1-1 | TRBV5-6 | . | ATSGVDTEAF
TRBJ2-2 | TRBV5-1 | TRBD2 | ASSLRSPLAGTGTGELF
TRBJ1-1 | TRBV29-1 | . | SGRSGGATAF
TRBJ2-3 | TRBV29-1 | . | SVEDYTDTQY
TRBJ2-3 | TRBV24-1 | . | ATSDLEASDTQY
TRBJ1-1 | TRBV5-1 | . | ASRAGQQMGGAF
TRBJ2-3 | TRBV4-2 | TRBD2 | ASSQDPAGGTDTQY
TRBJ2-1 | TRBV6-4 | . | ASSPRERYNEQF